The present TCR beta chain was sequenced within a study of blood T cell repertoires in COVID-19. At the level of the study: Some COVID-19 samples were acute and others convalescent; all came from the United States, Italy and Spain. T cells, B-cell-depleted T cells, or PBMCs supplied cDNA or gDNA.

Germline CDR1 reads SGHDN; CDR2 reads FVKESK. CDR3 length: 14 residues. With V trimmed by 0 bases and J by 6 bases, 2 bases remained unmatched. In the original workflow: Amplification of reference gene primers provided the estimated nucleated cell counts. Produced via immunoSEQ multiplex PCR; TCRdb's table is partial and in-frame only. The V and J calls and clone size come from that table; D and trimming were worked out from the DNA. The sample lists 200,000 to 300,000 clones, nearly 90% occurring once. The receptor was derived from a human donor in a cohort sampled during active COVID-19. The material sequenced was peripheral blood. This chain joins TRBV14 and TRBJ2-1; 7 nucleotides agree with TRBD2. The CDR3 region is CASSQEREINEQFF. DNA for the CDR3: TGTGCCAGCAGCCAAGAGCGGGAGATCAATGAGCAGTTCTTC. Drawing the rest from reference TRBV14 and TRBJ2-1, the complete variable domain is EAGVTQFPSHSVIEKGQTVTLRCDPISGHDNLYWYRRVMGKEIKFLLHFVKESKQDESGMPNNRFLAERTGGTYSTLKVQPAELEDSGVYFCASSQEREINEQFFGPGTRLTVL.